This T cell receptor beta chain was captured in a study of T-cell memory formation after mild COVID-19. Findings and caveats of the study: CD4+ bias marked clones expanding day 15 to 37, unlike balanced contracting clones. Some SARS-CoV-2-responding clones were already detected in memory before infection. CD4+ clones that contracted lay mainly in CM and EM; CD8+ ones lay in EMRA.

Only a few counts were recorded for this clonotype. Its antigen is as yet unknown. From 5'RACE with constant-segment primers came TCR alpha and TCR beta cDNA libraries that carried sample barcodes and UMIs. TCRdb re-analysed the 5' RACE reads in MiXCR, keeping a single row per CDR3 protein. The repertoire holds 200,000 to 250,000 distinct CDR3 sequences, with 8.5% to 9.5% as singletons. This TCR was recovered from a man between 18 and 29 years old who had mild COVID-19 (a few samples of this study predate the infection). Cell type and time point are not known. Material for sequencing was PBMCs or a T cell subset sorted from them (not recorded which).

CDR3 residues: CASSLDTGLGTEAFF. CDR3 in DNA: TGCGCCAGCAGCTTGGATACAGGGCTGGGCACTGAAGCTTTCTTT. The chain links TRBV5-1 to TRBJ1-1; perhaps TRBD1 as D (6 bases). Trimming removed 0 bases from V and 4 bases from J, with 13 bases in between. The CDR3 runs to 15 residues. The germline V gene encodes CDR1 SGHRS and CDR2 YFSETQ.